The 14 T cell receptor beta chains reported below all come from one sample, sequenced in a study of early T cells in non-severe SARS-CoV-2 infection. In TCRdb, the 5' RACE reads were re-called with MiXCR into one record per CDR3 protein. Among about 26,000 distinct CDR3 sequences listed, roughly 4.1% were seen once. Sequencing used whole blood. The receptors were sampled from an adult who was a healthcare worker with PCR-confirmed SARS-CoV-2 infection or an uninfected control (not recorded which).

This clonotype occurred a few times. The rearrangement joins TRBV7-9 to TRBJ2-1, with D tentatively TRBD1 or TRBD2 (5 bases each). From germline, CDR1 is SEHNR and CDR2 FQNEAQ (reference sequence). The CDR3 is 17 residues long. The V and J ends lost 5 bases and 2 bases respectively, with 19 bases between them. The chain's CDR3 is CASSPHTSRGTYNEQFF. CDR3 DNA: TGTGCCAGCAGCCCACATACCTCGAGGGGTACCTACAATGAGCAGTTCTTC.

The table lists this clonotype with many counts. The CDR3 nucleotides are TGTGCCAGCAGCGCCGGGACAGGGTGGTTTTTT. Its protein is CASSAGTGWFF. The rearrangement links TRBV6-2 or TRBV6-3 to TRBJ1-4; 9 bases align to TRBD1. Germline assignment: CDR1 MNHEY and CDR2 SVGEGT. The CDR3 has 11 amino acids. V lost 6 bases and J lost 16; bases outside the gene matches: 6.

This clonotype is medium-sized. The chain recombines TRBV6-2 or TRBV6-3 with TRBJ2-3; no reliable D call. V lost 2 bases to trimming and J lost 6 bases, with 3 bases between them. The germline V gene encodes CDR1 MNHEY and CDR2 SVGEGT. The CDR3 spans 11 residues. As DNA, the CDR3 is TGTGCCAGCAGTTACGGCGATACGCAGTATTTT. Residues: CASSYGDTQYF.

This chain links TRBV11-2 with TRBJ1-3; no firm D call. This CDR3 is built from 16 residues. Germline V CDR1 and CDR2: SGHAT, FQNNGV. V lost 3 bases and J lost 1, with 13 bases in between. The CDR3 protein is CASSFYQAVSGNTIYF. The CDR3 DNA follows: TGTGCCAGCAGCTTCTATCAAGCGGTGTCTGGAAACACCATATATTTT.

Relative to its sample, this clonotype is medium-sized (0.01 to 0.1%). This chain links TRBV9 with TRBJ1-1; 8 bases map to TRBD1. V lost 4 bases to trimming and J lost 5 bases; unmatched junction nucleotides: 7. The CDR3 sequence is 14 residues long. CDR1 is SGDLS, CDR2 YYNGEE, per germline. The DNA for the CDR3 is TGTGCCAGCAGCAGAGACAGGGGTGAGACTGAAGCTTTCTTT. Residues: CASSRDRGETEAFF.

In its sample, this clonotype is medium-sized. V is TRBV5-1 and J is TRBJ2-7; D could derive from TRBD1 or TRBD2 (5 bases each). V dropped 0 bases and J dropped 7 bases, with 11 bases sitting between them. The CDR3 loop spans 13 amino acids. CDR1 and CDR2 from the germline V gene are SGHRS and YFSETQ. CDR3 in DNA: TGCGCCAGCAGCTTGGTGGGACCGGGGGAGCAGTACTTC. Translation gives CASSLVGPGEQYF.

This clonotype was observed a handful of times. The chain employs TRBV12-3 or TRBV12-4 and TRBJ2-1; D perhaps matches TRBD2 (6 bases). CDR3 length: 14 residues. The ends were cut back, 3 bases at V and 7 bases at J, with 13 bases in the middle. The chain's CDR3 is CASSLNWRGNEQFF. As DNA, the CDR3 is TGTGCCAGCAGTTTGAACTGGAGGGGAAATGAGCAGTTCTTC.

By frequency in the sample, this clonotype is medium-sized. The V and J genes are TRBV4-2 and TRBJ2-1; D gene unclear. Germline V gives CDR1 LGHNA, CDR2 YNFKEQ. The V end lost 3 bases, the J end lost 2 bases, and 11 bases lay between the germline ends. The CDR3 covers 15 residues. As DNA, the CDR3 is TGTGCCAGCAGCCAGACGAACCTTGCCTACAATGAGCAGTTCTTC. Protein product: CASSQTNLAYNEQFF.

This clonotype was seen many times. The V call is TRBV3-1, the J call TRBJ2-7; 14 bases fit TRBD2. The CDR3 covers 15 residues. After removal of 4 bases from V and 2 bases from J, the junction contained 1 base not matched to a gene. CDR1 is LGHDT, CDR2 YNNKEL, per germline (reference sequence). CDR3 coding DNA: TGTGCCAGCAGCCTGGGACTAGCGGGAGCCTACGAGCAGTACTTC. The encoded protein is CASSLGLAGAYEQYF.

Many counts were recorded for this clonotype. V gene TRBV6-5 combines with J gene TRBJ2-6, with a tentative D call TRBD1 (5 bases). This CDR3 has 16 residues. Per germline, CDR1 MNHEY and CDR2 SVGAGI. V lost 0 bases and J lost 0, with 6 bases in between. In DNA, the CDR3 is TGTGCCAGCAGTTACTCTAGGGGCTCTGGGGCCAACGTCCTGACTTTC. This encodes CASSYSRGSGANVLTF.

This clonotype was observed at least ten times. This rearrangement joins TRBV12-3 or TRBV12-4 to TRBJ1-1; D unresolved. This CDR3 region has 14 residues. Deletions cut 3 bases from V and 1 base from J, with 9 bases between. Here the CDR3 DNA reads TGTGCCAGCAGTTTGTTACAGACGAACACTGAAGCTTTCTTT. Translation gives CASSLLQTNTEAFF.

This clonotype has ten or more counts. The chain recombines TRBV11-2 with TRBJ2-1; D may be TRBD2 (6 bases). V lost 0 bases, J lost 8 bases, and 11 bases lay in between. This CDR3 contains 14 residues. In germline, CDR1 is SGHAT, CDR2 FQNNGV. The CDR3 coding sequence is TGTGCCAGCAGCTTAGACCTAGCGCGGGATGAGCAGTTCTTC. Translating gives CASSLDLARDEQFF. Filled out from reference TRBV11-2 and TRBJ2-1, the complete variable domain reads EAGVAQSPRYKIIEKRQSVAFWCNPISGHATLYWYQQILGQGPKLLIQFQNNGVVDDSQLPKDRFSAERLKGVDSTLKIQPAKLEDSAVYLCASSLDLARDEQFFGPGTRLTVL.

This chain links TRBV7-9 with TRBJ2-5; no clear D gene. The CDR3 is 14 residues long. The germline CDR1 and CDR2 sequences are SEHNR and FQNEAQ (reference sequence). The V end lost 6 bases, the J end lost 5 bases, and 16 bases lay between the germline ends. DNA of the CDR3: TGTGCCAGCAGTTTTAGTTCCACCAGGGAGACCCAGTACTTC. Translating gives CASSFSSTRETQYF.

This clonotype was detected ten times or more. The chain uses TRBV5-4 and TRBJ2-7, with a weak D call TRBD1 (6 bases). V lost 0 bases to trimming and J lost 11 bases, with 12 bases between them. The germline V gene encodes CDR1 SGHNT and CDR2 YYREEE (reference sequence). This CDR3 spans 12 amino acids. CDR3 amino acids: CASSLGQGYKYF. As DNA, the CDR3 is TGTGCCAGCAGCTTGGGGCAGGGGTACAAGTACTTC.